The 7 T cell receptor beta chains below were found in one sample sequenced in a study of blood T cell repertoires in COVID-19. Measured with immunoSEQ multiplex PCR; TCRdb has only the in-frame clones, and not every one. In the table there are over 70,000 clones, roughly 90% of which are singletons. Specimen: peripheral blood. Source of these receptors: an elderly woman with active or convalescent COVID-19.

The chain combines TRBV7-2 with TRBJ1-6, with D tentatively TRBD1 (5 bases). The CDR3 sequence is 16 residues long. V was clipped by 1 base and J by 5 bases, with 12 bases between them. The germline CDR1 and CDR2 sequences are SGHTA and FQGNSA. The CDR3 DNA follows: TGTGCCAGCAGCTTAGGCAGGGTTGGGAATAATTCACCCCTCCACTTT. Translation gives CASSLGRVGNNSPLHF.

This clone was recorded once. The chain combines TRBV28 with TRBJ2-3; 8 nucleotides match TRBD2. The germline V gene has CDR1 MDHEN and CDR2 SYDVKM. This CDR3 is built from 15 residues. The V gene end was trimmed by 6 bases and the J gene end by 0 bases; junction bases not matched to a gene: 5. The CDR3: CASRLAATSTDTQYF. The CDR3 DNA reads TGTGCCAGCAGACTAGCGGCCACTAGCACAGATACGCAGTATTTT.

V usage is TRBV4-2 and J usage is TRBJ2-3, with 9 bases aligning to TRBD2. CDR1 LGHNA and CDR2 YNFKEQ come from the germline V gene. After removal of 0 bases from V and 3 bases from J, the junction contained 10 bases not matched to a gene. This CDR3 has 18 amino acids. CDR3 sequence (DNA): TGTGCCAGCAGCCAAGAGTTCGCGGTAGCGGGAGTGACAGATACGCAGTATTTT. Its protein is CASSQEFAVAGVTDTQYF.

The chain carries TRBV3-1 (or the pseudogene TRBV3-2) and TRBJ1-2, with 7 bases that match TRBD1. The trim removed 3 bases at V and 4 bases at J, leaving 8 bases unmatched. Per the germline V gene, CDR1 is LGHDT and CDR2 is YNNKEL (reference sequence). The CDR3 extends over 15 amino acids. CDR3 sequence: CASSQARQGVYGYTF. The CDR3 coding sequence is TGTGCCAGCAGCCAGGCAAGACAGGGAGTCTATGGCTACACCTTC.

This rearrangement joins TRBV19 to TRBJ1-2, with D hard to call. CDR3 length equals 13 residues. Germline CDR1 and CDR2: LNHDA and SQIVND (reference sequence). Trimming shortened V by 3 bases and J by 4 bases, and 9 bases separated the two germline ends. The CDR3 sequence: CASSMRAIYGYTF. Here the CDR3 DNA reads TGTGCCAGTAGTATGAGAGCAATCTATGGCTACACCTTC.

The chain recombines TRBV15 with TRBJ1-3, with unresolved D. V was cut by 5 bases and J by 0 bases, with 11 bases left in between. Germline V lookup: CDR1 LNHNV, CDR2 YYDKDF (reference sequence). This CDR3 comprises 15 residues. Here the CDR3 reads CATSPQRTSGNTIYF. In nucleotides, the CDR3 is TGTGCCACCAGCCCACAGAGAACCTCTGGAAACACCATATATTTT.

The chain links TRBV5-4 to TRBJ2-2; D remains ambiguous. Germline V gene data show CDR1 as SGHNT and CDR2 as YYREEE (reference sequence). Trimming removed 1 base at V and 7 bases at J, with 14 bases between. The CDR3 is made up of 15 amino acids. The CDR3 DNA sequence: TGTGCCAGCAGCTTGATTGGGCAGGATAACGGGGAGCTGTTTTTT. This translates into CASSLIGQDNGELFF. Full variable domain (rest looked up from reference TRBV5-4 and TRBJ2-2): ETGVTQSPTHLIKTRGQQVTLRCSSQSGHNTVSWYQQALGQGPQFIFQYYREEENGRGNFPPRFSGLQFPNYSSELNVNALELDDSALYLCASSLIGQDNGELFFGEGSRLTVL.